The 10 T cell receptor beta chains listed next were all sequenced from one sample in a study of persistence of HIV-infected CD4 T cells. The libraries were made with immunoSEQ version 4 in survey mode. Generated by immunoSEQ multiplex PCR, the TCRdb table keeps only in-frame clones and is missing some. Among under 50,000 clones listed, approximately 90% were seen once. Nonspecific anti-CD3/anti-CD28 bead stimulation represents the broad CD4+ T cell repertoire. Responding CD4+ T cells were sorted by upregulation of both CD40 ligand and CD69. These TCRs' antigens remain unknown. Here the sequenced sample was CD4+ T cells sorted from PBMCs after roughly 17-hour stimulation, taken from a patient who received antiretroviral therapy. The receptor set was obtained from an adult man with HIV who was CMV-seropositive.

The V call is TRBV10-3, the J call TRBJ2-5, with D unclear. CDR3 length: 13 residues. V gave up 6 bases and J gave up 2 bases, with 10 bases separating them. In germline, CDR1 is ENHRY, CDR2 SYGVKD. The chain's CDR3 is CAISPPAQETQYF. CDR3 bases: TGTGCCATCAGCCCTCCGGCGCAAGAGACCCAGTACTTC.

The chain has TRBV5-1 and TRBJ2-2; 8 bases are a match to TRBD1. This CDR3 is 19 amino acids long. The V gene end was trimmed by 5 bases and the J gene end by 3 bases; junction bases not matched to a gene: 18. Germline CDR1 reads SGHRS; CDR2 reads YFSETQ. This chain's CDR3 is CASRGGDRGRYWDTGELFF. The CDR3 DNA sequence: TGCGCCAGCAGAGGCGGAGACAGGGGAAGGTACTGGGACACCGGGGAGCTGTTTTTT.

The genes are TRBV6-4 and TRBJ2-2; 13 positions agree with TRBD2. The CDR3 has 17 residues. V shed 5 bases and J 0 bases; nucleotides not matched to a gene: 3. CDR1 is MRHNA and CDR2 is SNTAGT in the germline V gene. CDR3 nucleotides: TGTGCCAGCAGTCGGACTAGCGGGGGAGCGAACACCGGGGAGCTGTTTTTT. Translated, it gives CASSRTSGGANTGELFF.

CDR3 DNA sequence: TGTGCCAGTAGTGATTATACAGCTAACACTGAAGCTTTCTTT. It translates to CASSDYTANTEAFF. V usage is TRBV19 and J usage is TRBJ1-1; no firm D call. The ends were cut back, 5 bases at V and 2 bases at J, with 12 bases in the middle. The CDR3 is 14 residues long. Germline CDR1 and CDR2: LNHDA and SQIVND (reference sequence). Full variable domain (rest looked up from reference TRBV19 and TRBJ1-1): DGGITQSPKYLFRKEGQNVTLSCEQNLNHDAMYWYRQDPGQGLRLIYYSQIVNDFQKGDIAEGYSVSREKKESFPLTVTSAQKNPTAFYLCASSDYTANTEAFFGQGTRLTVV.

The V gene is TRBV7-6, the J gene TRBJ2-3; D possibly matches TRBD1 or TRBD2 (5 bases each). The CDR3 has 15 residues. Trimming stripped 1 base from V and 2 bases from J, with 10 bases between. Germline loops: CDR1 SGHVS, CDR2 FNYEAQ. Here the CDR3 reads CASSLGQGPTDTQYF. In DNA form, the CDR3 reads TGTGCCAGCAGCTTAGGGCAGGGACCCACAGATACGCAGTATTTT.

The chain recombines TRBV5-1 with TRBJ1-6; no firm D call. The CDR3 loop spans 14 amino acids. CDR1 is SGHRS, CDR2 YFSETQ, per germline. V shed 0 bases and J shed 7 bases, with 8 bases lying between them. This chain's CDR3 is CASSLVQSNSPLHF. The CDR3, as DNA: TGCGCCAGCAGCTTGGTACAGAGCAATTCACCCCTCCACTTT.

The chain links TRBV2 to TRBJ2-1; no definite D call. The V and J ends lost 3 bases and 8 bases respectively, with 8 bases between them. CDR3 size: 12 residues. Germline-derived CDR1 and CDR2 are SNHLY and FYNNEI. CDR3 sequence (DNA): TGTGCCAGCAGTGATCCGATGGATGAGCAGTTCTTC. This gives the protein CASSDPMDEQFF.

J is TRBJ2-2 and V is TRBV29-1; a possible D gene is TRBD1 (6 bases). V was pared by 0 bases and J by 6 bases, with 8 bases between. The CDR3 is 13 residues long. CDR1 and CDR2 (germline): SQVTM, ANQGSEA. The CDR3 nucleotides read TGCAGCGTTGAAGAAGGGGGAGCCGGGGAGCTGTTTTTT. Its translation is CSVEEGGAGELFF.

This sequence joins TRBV2 and TRBJ1-6; D remains unclear. Per the germline V gene, CDR1 is SNHLY and CDR2 is FYNNEI. The CDR3 has 13 residues. V was trimmed by 4 bases and J by 9 bases, leaving 10 bases between them. The CDR3 sequence is CASSAFWGSPLHF. Written as DNA, the CDR3 is TGTGCCAGCAGTGCCTTTTGGGGTTCACCCCTCCACTTT.

This clone was observed a single time. The CDR3: CSAGASYNEQFF. Here the CDR3 DNA reads TGCAGCGCCGGGGCTAGCTACAATGAGCAGTTCTTC. V is TRBV29-1 and J is TRBJ2-1, with D perhaps given as TRBD1 or TRBD2 (5 bases each). Trimming shortened V by 7 bases and J by 3 bases, and 10 bases separated the two germline ends. Germline CDR1 reads SQVTM; CDR2 reads ANQGSEA. CDR3 length: 12 amino acids.